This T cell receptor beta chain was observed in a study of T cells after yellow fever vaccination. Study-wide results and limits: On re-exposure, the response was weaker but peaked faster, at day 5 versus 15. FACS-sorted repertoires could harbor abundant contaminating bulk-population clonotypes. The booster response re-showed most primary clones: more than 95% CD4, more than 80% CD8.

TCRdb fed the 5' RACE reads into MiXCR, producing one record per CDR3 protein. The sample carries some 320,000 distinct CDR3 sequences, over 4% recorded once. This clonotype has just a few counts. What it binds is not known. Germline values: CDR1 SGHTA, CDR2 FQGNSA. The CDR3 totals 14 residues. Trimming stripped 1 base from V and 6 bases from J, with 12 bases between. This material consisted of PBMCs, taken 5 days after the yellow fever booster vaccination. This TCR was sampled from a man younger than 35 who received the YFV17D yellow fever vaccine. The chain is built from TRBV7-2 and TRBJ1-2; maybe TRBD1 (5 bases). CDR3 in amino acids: CASSLDRLPDGYTF. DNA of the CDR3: TGTGCCAGCAGCTTAGACAGGCTTCCCGATGGCTACACCTTC.